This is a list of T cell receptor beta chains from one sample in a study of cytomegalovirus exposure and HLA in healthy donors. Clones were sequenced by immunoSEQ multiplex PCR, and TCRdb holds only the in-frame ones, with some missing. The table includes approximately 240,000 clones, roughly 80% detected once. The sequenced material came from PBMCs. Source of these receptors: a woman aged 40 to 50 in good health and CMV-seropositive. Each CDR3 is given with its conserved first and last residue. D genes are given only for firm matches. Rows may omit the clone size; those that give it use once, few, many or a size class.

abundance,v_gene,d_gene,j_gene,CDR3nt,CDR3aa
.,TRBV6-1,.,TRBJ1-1,TGTGCCAGCAGACGCCCACAGGAGAACACTGAAGCTTTCTTT,CASRRPQENTEAFF
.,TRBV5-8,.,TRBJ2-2,TGTGCCAGCAGCTTCGATGGGACTTCGAACACCGGGGAGCTGTTTTTT,CASSFDGTSNTGELFF
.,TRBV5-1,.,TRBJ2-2,TGCGCCAGCAGCTTTGAGGGGAAGGGGGCCGGGGAGCTGTTTTTT,CASSFEGKGAGELFF
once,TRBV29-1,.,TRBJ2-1,TGCAGCGTTGATGACTCGGACGGGATAGGTTCCTACAATGAGCAGTTCTTC,CSVDDSDGIGSYNEQFF
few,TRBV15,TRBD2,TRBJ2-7,TGTGCCACCAGCAGAGATTGGCTAGGGCGGGGGGGCCTCAGGGAGCAGTACTTC,CATSRDWLGRGGLREQYF
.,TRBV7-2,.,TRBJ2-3,TGTGCCAGCAGCTTAATTCCCGGGGGGCTCGGCACAGATACGCAGTATTTT,CASSLIPGGLGTDTQYF
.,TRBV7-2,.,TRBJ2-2,TGTGCCAGTCAAGGGGGGGGCGACGGGGAGCTGTTTTTT,CASQGGGDGELFF
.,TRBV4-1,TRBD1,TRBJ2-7,TGCGCCAGCAGCCTCCGGGACAGGGGAATCGAGCCTCAGTACTTC,CASSLRDRGIEPQYF
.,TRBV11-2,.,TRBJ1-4,TGTGCCAGCAGCTCGTCGGGGGGCGGCGGTGAAAAACTGTTTTTT,CASSSSGGGGEKLFF
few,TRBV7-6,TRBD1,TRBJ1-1,TGTGCCAGCAGCTTAGAGAAAGGGACAGGGTCGAACACTGAAGCTTTCTTT,CASSLEKGTGSNTEAFF
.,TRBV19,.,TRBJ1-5,TGTGCCAGTAGTATTCCCCCACAGCCCCAGCATTTT,CASSIPPQPQHF
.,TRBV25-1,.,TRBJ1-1,TGTGCCAGCAGTGATCCGGGTCGGAATCGGTACACTGAAGCTTTCTTT,CASSDPGRNRYTEAFF
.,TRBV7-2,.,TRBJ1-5,TGTGCCAGCAGCTCCCTAGAAGGTTTCAATCAGCCCCAGCATTTT,CASSSLEGFNQPQHF
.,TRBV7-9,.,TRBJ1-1,TGTGCCAGCAGCCCCGTGAATCAGGGGAACACTGAAGCTTTCTTT,CASSPVNQGNTEAFF
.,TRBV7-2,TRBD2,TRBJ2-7,TGTGCCAGCAGCTCGACTAGCGGGAGCCCCTACGAGCAGTACTTC,CASSSTSGSPYEQYF
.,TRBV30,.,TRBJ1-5,TGTGCCTGGAGTGTCAGTCCCGGGGGGCAAAATCAGCCCCAGCATTTT,CAWSVSPGGQNQPQHF
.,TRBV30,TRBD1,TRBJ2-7,TGTGCCTGGGCCCGGACAGGGAACGAGCAGTACTTC,CAWARTGNEQYF
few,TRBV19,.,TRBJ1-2,TGTGCCAGTAAGGGGGGGGCCAACTATGGCTACACCTTC,CASKGGANYGYTF
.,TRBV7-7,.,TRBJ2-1,TGTGCCAGCAGCCTATCCTCCTACAATGAGCAGTTCTTC,CASSLSSYNEQFF
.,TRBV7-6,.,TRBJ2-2,TGTGCCAGCAGCCTTAGCGCGGGCGGGGAGCTGTTTTTT,CASSLSAGGELFF
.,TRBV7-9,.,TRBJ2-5,TGTGCCAGCAGCTTAACCGGAGGGGTGGGACAAGAGACCCAGTACTTC,CASSLTGGVGQETQYF
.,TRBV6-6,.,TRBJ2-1,TGTGCCAGCAGTCCTGACGGGAGCTCCTACAATGAGCAGTTCTTC,CASSPDGSSYNEQFF
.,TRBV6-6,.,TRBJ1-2,TGTGCCAGCAGCACATCGGGGGATGGCTACACCTTC,CASSTSGDGYTF
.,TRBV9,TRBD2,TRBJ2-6,TGTGCCAGCAGCGGCGGGGGGCTGATTACTGGGGCCAACGTCCTGACTTTC,CASSGGGLITGANVLTF
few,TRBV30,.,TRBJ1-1,TGTGCCTGGAGGGTGAAAATCCACTCGTCTGAAGCTTTCTTT,CAWRVKIHSSEAFF